This T cell receptor (beta chain) was captured by sequencing in a study of cytomegalovirus exposure and HLA in healthy donors. This PCR relied on a set of 60 Vbeta primers and 13 Jbeta primers. Libraries were prepared by immunoSEQ multiplex PCR; TCRdb keeps only in-frame clonotypes and omits some of them. Here the sample spans more than 100,000 clones, roughly 9.6% being singletons. With 3 bases clipped from V and 3 bases from J, the junction kept 5 bases outside the gene matches. This CDR3 region has 16 residues. Germline loops: CDR1 LNHNV, CDR2 YYDKDF (reference sequence). Whole-study results and caveats: Common viral pathogens seemed to be connected with several of the most significant clusters, according to a later analysis. A later analysis found TCR association rates differed by HLA locus, highest for DRB1 and lowest for HLA-C.

As regards this clone: Its target is not known.

The sample was PBMCs. This TCR was sampled from a woman between 40 and 55 years old in good health and CMV-seropositive. The chain carries TRBV15 and TRBJ1-4; 9 bases line up with TRBD1. The CDR3 coding sequence is TGTGCCACCAGCAGGGACCACAGGGGGCCTAATGAAAAACTGTTTTTT. Amino acid sequence: CATSRDHRGPNEKLFF.